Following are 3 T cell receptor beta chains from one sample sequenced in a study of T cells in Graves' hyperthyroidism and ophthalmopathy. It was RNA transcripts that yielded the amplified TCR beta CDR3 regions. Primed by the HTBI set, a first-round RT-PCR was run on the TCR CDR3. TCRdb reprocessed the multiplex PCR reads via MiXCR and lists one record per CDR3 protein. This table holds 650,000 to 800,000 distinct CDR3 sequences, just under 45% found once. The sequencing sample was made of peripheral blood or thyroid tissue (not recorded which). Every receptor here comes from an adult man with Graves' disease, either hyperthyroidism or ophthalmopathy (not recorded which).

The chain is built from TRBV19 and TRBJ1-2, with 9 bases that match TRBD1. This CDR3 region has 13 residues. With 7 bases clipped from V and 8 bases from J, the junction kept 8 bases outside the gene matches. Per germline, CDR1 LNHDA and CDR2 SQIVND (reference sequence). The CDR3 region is CASTPDRGYGYTF. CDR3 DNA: TGTGCCAGTACCCCTGACAGGGGGTACGGCTACACCTTC.

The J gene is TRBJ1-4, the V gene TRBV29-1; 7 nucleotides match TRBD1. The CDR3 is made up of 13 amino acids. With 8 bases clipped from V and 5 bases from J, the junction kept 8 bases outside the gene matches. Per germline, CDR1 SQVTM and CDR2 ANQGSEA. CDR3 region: CSFRQGNNEKLFF. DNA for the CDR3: TGCAGCTTCAGACAGGGAAACAATGAAAAACTGTTTTTT.

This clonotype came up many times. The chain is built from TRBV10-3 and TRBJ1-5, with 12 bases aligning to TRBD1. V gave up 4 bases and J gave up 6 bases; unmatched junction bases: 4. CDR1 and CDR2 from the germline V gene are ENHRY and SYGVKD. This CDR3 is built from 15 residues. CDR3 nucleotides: TGTGCCATCAGTGCTGGGACAGGGGGCACTCAGCCCCAGCATTTT. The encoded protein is CAISAGTGGTQPQHF.